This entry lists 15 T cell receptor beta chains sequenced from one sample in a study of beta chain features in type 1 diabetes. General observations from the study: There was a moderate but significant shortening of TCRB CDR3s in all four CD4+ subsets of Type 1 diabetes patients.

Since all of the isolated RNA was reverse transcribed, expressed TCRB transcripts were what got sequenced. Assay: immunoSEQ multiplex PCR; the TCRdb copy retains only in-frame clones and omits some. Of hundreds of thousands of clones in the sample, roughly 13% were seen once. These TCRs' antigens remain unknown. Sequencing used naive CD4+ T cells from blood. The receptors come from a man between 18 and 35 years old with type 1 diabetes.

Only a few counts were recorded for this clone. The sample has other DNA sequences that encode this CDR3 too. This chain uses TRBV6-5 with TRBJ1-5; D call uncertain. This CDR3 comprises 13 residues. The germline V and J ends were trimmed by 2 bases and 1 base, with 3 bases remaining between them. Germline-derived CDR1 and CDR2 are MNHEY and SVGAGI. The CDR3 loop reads CASSYGSNQPQHF. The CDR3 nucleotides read TGTGCCAGCAGTTACGGGAGCAATCAGCCCCAGCATTTT.

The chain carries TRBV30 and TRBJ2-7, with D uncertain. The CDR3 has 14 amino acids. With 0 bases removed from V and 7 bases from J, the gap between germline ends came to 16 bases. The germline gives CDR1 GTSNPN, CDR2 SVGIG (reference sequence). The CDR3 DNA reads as TGTGCCTGGAGTGTACCCCATCGGGCAGAAGAGCAGTACTTC. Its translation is CAWSVPHRAEEQYF. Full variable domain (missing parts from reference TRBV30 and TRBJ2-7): SQTIHQWPATLVQPVGSPLSLECTVEGTSNPNLYWYRQAAGRGLQLLFYSVGIGQISSEVPQNLSASRPQDRQFILSSKKLLLSDSGFYLCAWSVPHRAEEQYFGPGTRLTVT.

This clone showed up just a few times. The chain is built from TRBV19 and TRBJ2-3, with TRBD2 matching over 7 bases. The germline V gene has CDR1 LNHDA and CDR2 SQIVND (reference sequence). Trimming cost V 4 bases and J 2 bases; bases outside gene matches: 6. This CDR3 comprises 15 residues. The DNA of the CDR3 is TGTGCCAGTAGTAACCTAGCGGCTACCACAGATACGCAGTATTTT. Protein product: CASSNLAATTDTQYF.

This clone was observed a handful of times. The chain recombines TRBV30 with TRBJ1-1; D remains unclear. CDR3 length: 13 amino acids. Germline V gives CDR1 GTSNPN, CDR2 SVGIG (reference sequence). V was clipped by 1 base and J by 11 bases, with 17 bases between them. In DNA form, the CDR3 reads TGTGCCTGGAGTGGTACAGAAGGGCAAGGGGCTTTCTTT. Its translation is CAWSGTEGQGAFF.

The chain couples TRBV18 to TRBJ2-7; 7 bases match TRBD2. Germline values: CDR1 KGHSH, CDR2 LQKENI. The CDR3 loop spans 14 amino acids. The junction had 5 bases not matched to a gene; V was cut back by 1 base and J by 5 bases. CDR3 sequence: CASSPREGYHEQYF. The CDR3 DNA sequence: TGTGCCAGCTCACCACGGGAGGGGTACCACGAGCAGTACTTC.

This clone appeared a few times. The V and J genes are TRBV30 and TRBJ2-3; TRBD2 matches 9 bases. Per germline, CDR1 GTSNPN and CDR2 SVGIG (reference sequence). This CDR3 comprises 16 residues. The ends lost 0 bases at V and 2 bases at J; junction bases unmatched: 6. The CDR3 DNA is TGTGCCTGGAGTGTTGGAGCGGGGGGACTCACAGATACGCAGTATTTT. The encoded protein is CAWSVGAGGLTDTQYF.

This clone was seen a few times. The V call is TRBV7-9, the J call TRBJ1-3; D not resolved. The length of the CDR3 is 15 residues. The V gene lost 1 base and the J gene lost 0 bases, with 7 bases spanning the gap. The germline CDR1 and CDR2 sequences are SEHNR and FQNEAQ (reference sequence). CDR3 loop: CASSLGQSSGNTIYF. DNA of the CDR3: TGTGCCAGCAGCTTAGGCCAGAGCTCTGGAAACACCATATATTTT.

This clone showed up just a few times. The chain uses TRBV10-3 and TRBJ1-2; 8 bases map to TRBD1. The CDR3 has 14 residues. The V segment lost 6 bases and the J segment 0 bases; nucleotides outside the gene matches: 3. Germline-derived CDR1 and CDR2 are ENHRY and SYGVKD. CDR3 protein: CAIRGQDANYGYTF. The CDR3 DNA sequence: TGTGCCATCAGGGGACAGGACGCTAACTATGGCTACACCTTC.

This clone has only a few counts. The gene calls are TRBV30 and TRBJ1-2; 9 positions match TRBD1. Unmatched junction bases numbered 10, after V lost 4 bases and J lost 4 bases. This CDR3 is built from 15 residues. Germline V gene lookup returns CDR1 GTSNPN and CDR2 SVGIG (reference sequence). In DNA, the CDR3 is TGTGCCTGGATCCCGGATGGACAGGGGCTCTATGGCTACACCTTC. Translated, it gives CAWIPDGQGLYGYTF.

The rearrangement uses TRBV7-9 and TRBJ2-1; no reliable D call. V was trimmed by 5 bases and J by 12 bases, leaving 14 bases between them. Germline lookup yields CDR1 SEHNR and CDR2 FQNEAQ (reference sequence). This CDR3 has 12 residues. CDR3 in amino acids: CASSLTVGGQFF. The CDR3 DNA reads TGTGCCAGCAGCCTCACAGTGGGCGGGCAGTTCTTC.

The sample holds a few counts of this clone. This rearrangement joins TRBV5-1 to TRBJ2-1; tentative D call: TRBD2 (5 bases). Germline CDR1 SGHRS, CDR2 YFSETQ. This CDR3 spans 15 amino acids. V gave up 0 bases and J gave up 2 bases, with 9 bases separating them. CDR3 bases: TGCGCCAGCAGCTTGGTCGCGGGCACCTACAATGAGCAGTTCTTC. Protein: CASSLVAGTYNEQFF. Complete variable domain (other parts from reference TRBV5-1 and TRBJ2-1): KAGVTQTPRYLIKTRGQQVTLSCSPISGHRSVSWYQQTPGQGLQFLFEYFSETQRNKGNFPGRFSGRQFSNSRSEMNVSTLELGDSALYLCASSLVAGTYNEQFFGPGTRLTVL.

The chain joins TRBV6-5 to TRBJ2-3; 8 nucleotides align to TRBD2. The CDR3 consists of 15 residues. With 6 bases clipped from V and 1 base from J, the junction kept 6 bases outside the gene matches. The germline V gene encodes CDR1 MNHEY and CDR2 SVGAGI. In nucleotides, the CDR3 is TGTGCCAGCAGGGCTCGAGCGGGGGGCACAGATACGCAGTATTTT. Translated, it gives CASRARAGGTDTQYF.

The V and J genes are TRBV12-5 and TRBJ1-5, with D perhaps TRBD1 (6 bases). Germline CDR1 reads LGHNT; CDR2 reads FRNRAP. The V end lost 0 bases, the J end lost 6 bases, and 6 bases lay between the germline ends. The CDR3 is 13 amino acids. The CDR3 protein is CASGLVGGQPQHF. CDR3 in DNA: TGTGCTAGTGGTTTGGTAGGGGGTCAGCCCCAGCATTTT.

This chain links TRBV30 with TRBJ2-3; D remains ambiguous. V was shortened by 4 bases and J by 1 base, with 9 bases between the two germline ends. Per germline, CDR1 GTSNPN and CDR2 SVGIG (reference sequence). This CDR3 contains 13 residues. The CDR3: CAWIFRGTDTQYF. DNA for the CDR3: TGTGCCTGGATATTCCGGGGCACAGATACGCAGTATTTT. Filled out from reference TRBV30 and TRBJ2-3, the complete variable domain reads SQTIHQWPATLVQPVGSPLSLECTVEGTSNPNLYWYRQAAGRGLQLLFYSVGIGQISSEVPQNLSASRPQDRQFILSSKKLLLSDSGFYLCAWIFRGTDTQYFGPGTRLTVL.

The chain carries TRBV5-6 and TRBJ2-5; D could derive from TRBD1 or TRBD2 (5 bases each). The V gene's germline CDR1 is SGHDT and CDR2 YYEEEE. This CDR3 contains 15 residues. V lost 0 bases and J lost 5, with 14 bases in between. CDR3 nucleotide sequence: TGTGCCAGCAGCTTGGACGGGGCGCCCGGGGAGACCCAGTACTTC. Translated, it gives CASSLDGAPGETQYF. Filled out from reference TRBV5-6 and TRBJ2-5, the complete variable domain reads DAGVTQSPTHLIKTRGQQVTLRCSPKSGHDTVSWYQQALGQGPQFIFQYYEEEERQRGNFPDRFSGHQFPNYSSELNVNALLLGDSALYLCASSLDGAPGETQYFGPGTRLLVL.